This entry describes one T cell receptor (beta chain). This record belongs to a study of T cell responses to AZD1222 COVID-19 vaccine. This CDR3 is built from 12 residues. Trimming took 5 bases from V and 2 from J, leaving 7 bases between them. Libraries were prepared by immunoSEQ multiplex PCR; TCRdb keeps only in-frame clonotypes and omits some of them. The repertoire holds some 140,000 clones, with 80% to 90% as singletons. This receptor was identified in an adult who received the AZD1222 COVID-19 vaccine. The chain couples TRBV12-3 or TRBV12-4 to TRBJ2-7; D remains unclear. Here the sequenced sample was peripheral blood, taken 28 days after the second AZD1222 dose. The CDR3 sequence is CASSDTTYEQYF. The CDR3 DNA sequence: TGTGCCAGCAGTGACACGACCTACGAGCAGTACTTC.